Each of the 27 T cell receptor beta chains below was sequenced from the same sample in a study of cytomegalovirus exposure and HLA in healthy donors. The PCR had 60 Vbeta and 13 Jbeta primers. Using immunoSEQ multiplex PCR, the repertoire was profiled, and TCRdb retains in-frame clones only, with some absent. The sample yields roughly 140,000 clones, about 80% seen once. Sequencing was carried out using PBMCs. The receptors were sampled from a man aged 25 to 40 in good health and CMV-seropositive.

The chain links TRBV9 to TRBJ2-2; possible D gene TRBD2, 6 bases. Trimming took off 4 bases at V and 2 bases at J, with 15 bases between the two ends. CDR3 length: 16 amino acids. Germline V gene lookup returns CDR1 SGDLS and CDR2 YYNGEE. The CDR3 here is CASSPFPSANTGELFF. The CDR3 coding sequence is TGTGCCAGCAGCCCCTTTCCTAGCGCCAACACCGGGGAGCTGTTTTTT.

Remarks on this clone: The junction does not match germline at one end; this may be a read error. The chain uses TRBV7-9 and TRBJ2-3, with 14 bases that match TRBD2. This CDR3 is 18 amino acids long. Per the germline V gene, CDR1 is SEHNR and CDR2 is FQNEAQ (reference sequence). This CDR3 is CSSSPYRTSGGTTDTQYF. For the CDR3, the DNA is TGTTCCAGCAGCCCGTATCGGACTAGCGGGGGGACCACAGATACGCAGTATTTT.

The chain is built from TRBV6-1 and TRBJ1-5, with 11 bases identical to TRBD1. This CDR3 contains 15 residues. Germline lookup yields CDR1 MNHNS and CDR2 SASEGT. The trim removed 4 bases at V and 4 bases at J, leaving 3 bases unmatched. DNA of the CDR3: TGTGCCAGCAGTGCCGGGACAGGGGGGAATCAGCCCCAGCATTTT. This sequence encodes CASSAGTGGNQPQHF.

Regarding this clone: The junction differs from germline at one of its ends, possibly a read error. This sample also contains other DNA sequences that code for the same CDR3. This chain joins TRBV4-3 and TRBJ1-3; 9 nucleotides align to TRBD1. The CDR3 covers 18 residues. CDR1 is LGHNA and CDR2 is YSLEER in the germline V gene. For the CDR3, the DNA is TGCGCCAGCAGCCAAGATGTCCACAGGGGGCATTTCGGGAACACCATTTATTTT. Protein sequence: CASSQDVHRGHFGNTIYF.

The rearrangement links TRBV6-5 to TRBJ2-5; 13 bases fit TRBD2. The germline V gene has CDR1 MNHEY and CDR2 SVGAGI. Trimming took 6 bases from V and 5 from J; bases not matched to a gene: 6. The CDR3 contains 15 residues. CDR3 loop: CASSRTSGSRETQYF. The CDR3 DNA sequence: TGTGCCAGCAGCCGGACTAGCGGGAGTCGTGAGACCCAGTACTTC.

This clone was recorded only once. The chain carries TRBV7-6 and TRBJ2-7; D may be TRBD2 (5 bases). This CDR3 has 14 residues. The V and J ends lost 5 bases and 6 bases respectively, with 17 bases between them. Germline V lookup: CDR1 SGHVS, CDR2 FNYEAQ. The CDR3 loop is CASSPTVGGGEQYF. For the CDR3, the DNA is TGTGCCAGCAGCCCGACGGTAGGAGGTGGCGAGCAGTACTTC. Supplemented by reference TRBV7-6 and TRBJ2-7, the full variable domain reads GAGVSQSPRYKVTKRGQDVALRCDPISGHVSLYWYRQALGQGPEFLTYFNYEAQQDKSGLPNDRFSAERPEGSISTLTIQRTEQRDSAMYRCASSPTVGGGEQYFGPGTRLTVT.

The rearrangement joins TRBV5-4 to TRBJ1-2; the match to TRBD1 covers 7 bases. V was pared by 3 bases and J by 4 bases, with 3 bases of the junction left unmatched. The CDR3 runs to 13 residues. Germline values: CDR1 SGHNT, CDR2 YYREEE (reference sequence). DNA of the CDR3: TGTGCCAGCAGCTCCAGGGACAGCTATGGCTACACCTTC. It translates to CASSSRDSYGYTF.

As DNA, the CDR3 is TGTGCCAGTAGTATCGAGGTTGCGAGGACTGAAGCTTTCTTT. This codes for CASSIEVARTEAFF. This rearrangement joins TRBV19 to TRBJ1-1; D ambiguous. V was trimmed by 3 bases and J by 5 bases, leaving 13 bases between them. The CDR3 has 14 residues. CDR1 LNHDA and CDR2 SQIVND come from the germline V gene (reference sequence).

The DNA for the CDR3 is TGTGCCAGTAGTATGGGTGGCGGGAGCAATGAGCAGTTCTTC. Protein product: CASSMGGGSNEQFF. This chain links TRBV19 with TRBJ2-1; 7 bases align to TRBD2. The CDR3 has 14 residues. From germline, CDR1 is LNHDA and CDR2 SQIVND (reference sequence). V shed 3 bases, J shed 6 bases, and the junction held 5 bases outside the gene matches. The complete variable domain, with remaining parts taken from reference TRBV19 and TRBJ2-1, reads DGGITQSPKYLFRKEGQNVTLSCEQNLNHDAMYWYRQDPGQGLRLIYYSQIVNDFQKGDIAEGYSVSREKKESFPLTVTSAQKNPTAFYLCASSMGGGSNEQFFGPGTRLTVL.

The chain combines TRBV27 with TRBJ1-2; no definite D call. Germline assignment: CDR1 MNHEY and CDR2 SMNVEV (reference sequence). Trimming left V 3 bases short and J 0 bases short, with 5 bases between. The CDR3 covers 13 residues. This chain's CDR3 is CASSFGANYGYTF. DNA for the CDR3: TGTGCCAGCAGTTTCGGAGCTAACTATGGCTACACCTTC.

This clone was found a few times. J is TRBJ2-7 and V is TRBV2; 9 bases align to TRBD1. In germline, CDR1 is SNHLY, CDR2 FYNNEI. The CDR3 contains 14 residues. V lost 7 bases, J lost 0 bases, and 4 bases stayed unmatched. The CDR3 nucleotides read TGTGCCAGCATTTCGGACAGGGGCTCCTACGAGCAGTACTTC. The encoded protein is CASISDRGSYEQYF. The variable domain in full, completed from reference TRBV2 and TRBJ2-7, reads EPEVTQTPSHQVTQMGQEVILRCVPISNHLYFYWYRQILGQKVEFLVSFYNNEISEKSEIFDDQFSVERPDGSNFTLKIRSTKLEDSAMYFCASISDRGSYEQYFGPGTRLTVT.

This chain uses TRBV19 with TRBJ2-1, with a possible D match to TRBD2 (8 bases). Germline V gene data show CDR1 as LNHDA and CDR2 as SQIVND (reference sequence). Trimming took off 5 bases at V and 4 bases at J, with 30 bases between the two ends. CDR3 length: 20 residues. Here the CDR3 reads CASSPGQARVLAGSYNEQFF. As DNA, the CDR3 is TGTGCCAGTAGTCCCGGACAGGCTCGCGTCCTAGCGGGTTCATACAATGAGCAGTTCTTC.

J is TRBJ2-7 and V is TRBV9; D may be TRBD1 (6 bases). The CDR3 consists of 14 residues. V was pared by 0 bases and J by 4 bases, with 11 bases between. CDR1 and CDR2 from the germline V gene are SGDLS and YYNGEE. DNA for the CDR3: TGTGCCAGCAGCGTAGGTGGGACACCTTACGAGCAGTACTTC. It specifies CASSVGGTPYEQYF.

Only one count was recorded for this clone. The CDR3 nucleotides are TGTGCCAGCAGTGTCCTCAGGGACAATCAGCCCCAGCATTTT. It translates to CASSVLRDNQPQHF. The chain links TRBV28 to TRBJ1-5, with D possibly matching TRBD1 (5 bases). The germline V gene has CDR1 MDHEN and CDR2 SYDVKM. V shed 5 bases and J shed 3 bases, with 11 bases lying between them. The CDR3 totals 14 residues.

The V gene is TRBV5-6, the J gene TRBJ2-7, with D possibly TRBD1 on 8 matching bases. Trimming removed 1 base from V and 7 bases from J, with 12 bases in between. This CDR3 is built from 13 residues. CDR1 is SGHDT, CDR2 YYEEEE, per germline. The CDR3 reads CASSLTGGGEQYF. CDR3 DNA sequence: TGTGCCAGCAGCTTGACAGGGGGGGGAGAGCAGTACTTC.

The rearrangement uses TRBV6-5 and TRBJ1-4, with TRBD1 as a possible D gene (5 bases). Trimming left V 5 bases short and J 8 bases short, with 18 bases between. In germline, CDR1 is MNHEY, CDR2 SVGAGI. The CDR3 runs 15 residues. The DNA of the CDR3 is TGTGCCAGCAGTCCCGTCGGGGGGGACGGGGAAAAACTGTTTTTT. This encodes CASSPVGGDGEKLFF.

The V gene is TRBV15, the J gene TRBJ1-5; 7 bases line up with TRBD1. This CDR3 is 17 amino acids long. Unmatched junction bases numbered 10, after V lost 0 bases and J lost 5 bases. Germline CDR1 is LNHNV and CDR2 is YYDKDF (reference sequence). The CDR3 is CATSRDVPDRDYQPQHF. The CDR3, as DNA: TGTGCCACCAGCAGAGACGTCCCCGACAGGGACTATCAGCCCCAGCATTTT.

The chain has TRBV28 and TRBJ2-4, with D possibly being TRBD2 (6 bases). This CDR3 comprises 15 residues. The germline gives CDR1 MDHEN, CDR2 SYDVKM. V dropped 5 bases and J dropped 6 bases, with 17 bases sitting between them. The CDR3, as DNA: TGTGCCAGCAGTCCCTTGCCCGGGGGTGGAAACATTCAGTACTTC. Amino acids: CASSPLPGGGNIQYF.

For this clone: The sample carries other DNA sequences with the same CDR3. V gene TRBV15 combines with J gene TRBJ2-7; TRBD2 matches 8 bases. Germline V gene lookup returns CDR1 LNHNV and CDR2 YYDKDF (reference sequence). The ends lost 3 bases at V and 2 bases at J; junction bases unmatched: 6. The CDR3 runs to 15 residues. The CDR3 DNA reads TGTGCCACCAGCAGTTTTTCGGGACTAGCCTACGAGCAGTACTTC. Translation gives CATSSFSGLAYEQYF. The entire variable domain, with the rest obtained from reference TRBV15 and TRBJ2-7, is as follows: DAMVIQNPRYQVTQFGKPVTLSCSQTLNHNVMYWYQQKSSQAPKLLFHYYDKDFNNEADTPDNFQSRRPNTSFCFLDIRSPGLGDTAMYLCATSSFSGLAYEQYFGPGTRLTVT.

This chain connects TRBV25-1 to TRBJ1-4, with 7 bases matching TRBD1. The CDR3 is 18 amino acids. Unmatched junction bases numbered 7, after V lost 0 bases and J lost 0 bases. CDR1 and CDR2 from the germline V gene are MGHDK and SYGVNS. In nucleotides, the CDR3 is TGTGCCAGCAGTGAATATGCGGGACAGCCCCCAACTAATGAAAAACTGTTTTTT. Protein product: CASSEYAGQPPTNEKLFF. The variable domain in full, with the rest retrieved from reference TRBV25-1 and TRBJ1-4, is EADIYQTPRYLVIGTGKKITLECSQTMGHDKMYWYQQDPGMELHLIHYSYGVNSTEKGDLSSESTVSRIRTEHFPLTLESARPSHTSQYLCASSEYAGQPPTNEKLFFGSGTQLSVL.

The gene calls are TRBV19 and TRBJ1-4; D is ambiguous. The CDR3 is 16 residues long. The germline CDR1 and CDR2 sequences are LNHDA and SQIVND (reference sequence). Trimming cost V 8 bases and J 2 bases, with 18 bases left between them. Here the CDR3 DNA reads TGTGCCAGTCTCCCCAACGGGGTTTCGACTAATGAAAAACTGTTTTTT. Amino acids: CASLPNGVSTNEKLFF.

V gene TRBV5-6 combines with J gene TRBJ2-5; possible D gene TRBD2, 5 bases. Per the germline V gene, CDR1 is SGHDT and CDR2 is YYEEEE. The CDR3 loop spans 14 amino acids. With 2 bases removed from V and 2 bases from J, the gap between germline ends came to 10 bases. The CDR3 region has the DNA TGTGCCAGCAGCTTAGGTCTAGCTCAAGAGACCCAGTACTTC. Translating gives CASSLGLAQETQYF.

The rearrangement uses TRBV19 and TRBJ2-1; D perhaps matches TRBD1 (6 bases). Germline V gives CDR1 LNHDA, CDR2 SQIVND (reference sequence). The CDR3 sequence is 13 residues long. Trimming took off 6 bases at V and 7 bases at J, with 13 bases between the two ends. The CDR3 bases are TGTGCCAGTAGGGGCCGGGACAAAAATGAGCAGTTCTTC. It specifies CASRGRDKNEQFF.

This clone was found a few times. The CDR3 region is CASSQGDTGSVEKLFF. The DNA for the CDR3 is TGCGCCAGCAGCCAAGGGGACACAGGGTCTGTTGAAAAACTGTTTTTT. The gene calls are TRBV4-3 and TRBJ1-4, with D tentatively TRBD1 (6 bases). From germline, CDR1 is LGHNA and CDR2 YSLEER. Trimming cost V 1 base and J 7 bases, with 16 bases left between them. The CDR3 is 16 amino acids.

The chain has TRBV4-3 and TRBJ2-1; D is perhaps TRBD2 (6 bases). V lost 0 bases to trimming and J lost 6 bases, with 15 bases between them. From germline, CDR1 is LGHNA and CDR2 YSLEER. This CDR3 region has 16 residues. CDR3 sequence reads: CASSQDPGGDLNEQFF. The CDR3 nucleotides are TGCGCCAGCAGCCAAGACCCCGGAGGGGATCTCAATGAGCAGTTCTTC.

This clone is a singleton in its sample. V is TRBV4-1 and J is TRBJ1-5; D not certain. CDR1 is MGHRA, CDR2 YSYEKL, per germline. The CDR3 consists of 14 residues. V lost 4 bases to trimming and J lost 4 bases, with 11 bases between them. The CDR3 nucleotides are TGCGCCAGCAGCCTCAACTTTGCGAATCAGCCCCAGCATTTT. It codes for CASSLNFANQPQHF.

The chain employs TRBV9 and TRBJ2-1; 7 nucleotides align to TRBD2. The CDR3 covers 17 residues. The junction had 10 bases not matched to a gene; V was cut back by 0 bases and J by 4 bases. CDR1 is SGDLS and CDR2 is YYNGEE in the germline V gene. The CDR3 sequence is CASSVVRAGRGYNEQFF. The CDR3 region has the DNA TGTGCCAGCAGCGTAGTTCGAGCGGGGAGGGGTTACAATGAGCAGTTCTTC.